These 20 T cell receptor beta chains came from one sample sequenced in a study of cytomegalovirus exposure and HLA in healthy donors. PCR primers comprised 60 Vbeta and 13 Jbeta primers. Repertoires were generated with immunoSEQ multiplex PCR, while TCRdb's copy carries only in-frame clones and drops some. There are roughly 110,000 clones in the sample; about two thirds occur only once, and 2.5% to 3% lies in the top ten. The specimen sequenced was PBMCs. These receptors all stem from a female donor in good health and CMV-seronegative.

CDR3 region: CASRSGYRGYTF. Here the CDR3 DNA reads TGTGCCAGCAGATCAGGGTATCGTGGCTACACCTTC. This chain connects TRBV6-4 to TRBJ1-2, with a tentative D call TRBD1 (5 bases). Germline V gene sequence: CDR1 MRHNA, CDR2 SNTAGT. Trimming left V 6 bases short and J 7 bases short, with 12 bases between. This CDR3 region has 12 residues.

The V call is TRBV6-6, the J call TRBJ2-7; TRBD1 matches 7 bases. The J segment lost 9 bases and the V segment lost 6 bases, leaving 11 bases of the junction unmatched. CDR3 length equals 13 residues. Germline-derived CDR1 and CDR2 are MNHNY and SVGAGI (reference sequence). The CDR3 DNA sequence: TGTGCCAGCAGGGCAACAGGGGCTCCGTCGCAGTACTTC. Translating it yields CASRATGAPSQYF.

V gene TRBV27 combines with J gene TRBJ1-5, with D uncertain. CDR3 length equals 13 residues. Germline V gives CDR1 MNHEY, CDR2 SMNVEV (reference sequence). Trimming shortened V by 6 bases and J by 3 bases, and 9 bases separated the two germline ends. The chain's CDR3 is CASRTHYNQPQHF. As DNA, the CDR3 is TGTGCCAGCAGGACTCACTACAATCAGCCCCAGCATTTT.

This chain uses TRBV2 with TRBJ2-1, with 11 bases that match TRBD2. In germline, CDR1 is SNHLY, CDR2 FYNNEI. The CDR3 has 16 amino acids. V shed 5 bases, J shed 7 bases, and the junction held 10 bases outside the gene matches. CDR3 in amino acids: CASSSSTSGILNEQFF. The CDR3 DNA is TGTGCCAGCAGTTCGTCGACTAGCGGGATCCTGAATGAGCAGTTCTTC.

This clone came up a few times. The chain carries TRBV15 and TRBJ1-1; TRBD1 agrees at 10 bases. V shed 5 bases and J 4 bases; nucleotides not matched to a gene: 10. Germline V gene lookup returns CDR1 LNHNV and CDR2 YYDKDF (reference sequence). The CDR3 is 16 amino acids. The CDR3: CATSRDRGFSGTEAFF. CDR3 coding DNA: TGTGCCACCAGCCGGGACAGGGGTTTTAGTGGCACTGAAGCTTTCTTT.

The chain uses TRBV29-1 and TRBJ1-2; weak D call: TRBD1 (5 bases). V was pared by 4 bases and J by 7 bases, with 10 bases between. CDR1 and CDR2 from the germline V gene are SQVTM and ANQGSEA. The CDR3 consists of 11 residues. This chain's CDR3 is CSVARGGGYTF. CDR3 sequence (DNA): TGCAGCGTTGCAAGGGGCGGTGGCTACACCTTC.

V and J are TRBV6-5 and TRBJ2-5; D is uncertain. V was pared by 6 bases and J by 4 bases, with 12 bases between. CDR1 MNHEY and CDR2 SVGAGI come from the germline V gene. The CDR3 totals 13 residues. The CDR3 region is CASRPRVGETQYF. For the CDR3, the DNA is TGTGCCAGCAGACCACGGGTTGGAGAGACCCAGTACTTC.

This chain links TRBV4-2 with TRBJ2-1; TRBD2 matches at 9 bases. Trimming removed 3 bases from V and 6 bases from J; junction bases left unmatched: 6. The CDR3 consists of 15 residues. Looked up from germline, CDR1 is LGHNA and CDR2 is YNFKEQ. The CDR3 nucleotides read TGTGCCAGCAGCCAGCAGCGGGAGGAGGGCAATGAGCAGTTCTTC. Its translation: CASSQQREEGNEQFF.

This clone was picked up one time. One end of the junction varies from germline; a read error may be responsible. The chain has TRBV2 and TRBJ2-7; 9 bases match TRBD1. The CDR3 is 12 residues long. Germline loops: CDR1 SNHLY, CDR2 FYNNEI. CDR3 amino acids: CASSGLGQGVLF. The CDR3 DNA reads as TGTGCCAGCAGTGGGCTGGGACAGGGAGTACTCTTC.

This sequence joins TRBV9 and TRBJ2-3; TRBD2 matches at 8 bases. Losses at the gene ends were 3 bases for V and 5 bases for J; bases not matched to a gene: 11. Germline-derived CDR1 and CDR2 are SGDLS and YYNGEE. This CDR3 is 16 amino acids long. Here the CDR3 DNA reads TGTGCCAGCAGCGATCCCCACGGGAGGGCGAAAGATACGCAGTATTTT. It specifies CASSDPHGRAKDTQYF.

The rearrangement joins TRBV9 to TRBJ2-7; 8 positions agree with TRBD2. CDR1 is SGDLS and CDR2 is YYNGEE in the germline V gene. The CDR3 runs to 14 residues. V lost 4 bases, J lost 5 bases, and 8 bases stayed unmatched. Here the CDR3 reads CASSLSGTFDEQYF. For the CDR3, the DNA is TGTGCCAGCAGCCTTAGCGGGACGTTCGACGAGCAGTACTTC.

V and J are TRBV5-4 and TRBJ2-1; 9 nucleotides align to TRBD1. Unmatched junction bases numbered 7, after V lost 4 bases and J lost 8 bases. Germline V gene data show CDR1 as SGHNT and CDR2 as YYREEE (reference sequence). CDR3 size: 14 residues. CDR3 bases: TGTGCCAGCAGCCCCTCCGGGACAGGGCATGAGCAGTTCTTC. Translated: CASSPSGTGHEQFF. Variable domain in full (rest from reference TRBV5-4 and TRBJ2-1): ETGVTQSPTHLIKTRGQQVTLRCSSQSGHNTVSWYQQALGQGPQFIFQYYREEENGRGNFPPRFSGLQFPNYSSELNVNALELDDSALYLCASSPSGTGHEQFFGPGTRLTVL.

This clone was counted only a few times. V gene TRBV29-1 combines with J gene TRBJ2-5; D gene ambiguous. Germline V gives CDR1 SQVTM, CDR2 ANQGSEA. This CDR3 region has 13 residues. Trimming stripped 2 bases from V and 4 bases from J, with 11 bases between. The CDR3 reads CSVELVVGETQYF. CDR3 coding DNA: TGCAGCGTTGAATTAGTGGTTGGAGAGACCCAGTACTTC. Full variable domain (rest looked up from reference TRBV29-1 and TRBJ2-5): SAVISQKPSRDICQRGTSLTIQCQVDSQVTMMFWYRQQPGQSLTLIATANQGSEATYESGFVIDKFPISRPNLTFSTLTVSNMSPEDSSIYLCSVELVVGETQYFGPGTRLLVL.

This clone has just one count. The chain couples TRBV5-1 to TRBJ2-7; 11 nucleotides agree with TRBD2. The V gene end was trimmed by 0 bases and the J gene end by 4 bases; junction bases not matched to a gene: 3. The V gene's germline CDR1 is SGHRS and CDR2 YFSETQ. The CDR3 runs 15 residues. The CDR3 bases are TGCGCCAGCAGCTTGGTACTAGCGGGAGCATACGAGCAGTACTTC. It is translated as CASSLVLAGAYEQYF.

This rearrangement joins TRBV2 to TRBJ1-4; D unclear. This CDR3 spans 15 amino acids. V was shortened by 8 bases and J by 0 bases, with 13 bases between the two germline ends. CDR1 and CDR2 (germline): SNHLY, FYNNEI. Here the CDR3 reads CASLTEPATNEKLFF. In nucleotides, the CDR3 is TGTGCCAGCCTTACCGAACCGGCAACTAATGAAAAACTGTTTTTT. Looking up the rest from reference TRBV2 and TRBJ1-4 gives the full variable domain: EPEVTQTPSHQVTQMGQEVILRCVPISNHLYFYWYRQILGQKVEFLVSFYNNEISEKSEIFDDQFSVERPDGSNFTLKIRSTKLEDSAMYFCASLTEPATNEKLFFGSGTQLSVL.

This clone was observed a single time. V and J are TRBV27 and TRBJ1-1; D is undetermined. Germline CDR1 is MNHEY and CDR2 is SMNVEV (reference sequence). V was clipped by 3 bases and J by 3 bases, with 5 bases between them. The CDR3 has 12 residues. DNA for the CDR3: TGTGCCAGCAGTTTCCCGGACACTGAAGCTTTCTTT. This sequence encodes CASSFPDTEAFF.

V usage is TRBV27 and J usage is TRBJ1-2; D not certain. The length of the CDR3 is 12 residues. Germline loops: CDR1 MNHEY, CDR2 SMNVEV (reference sequence). The germline V and J ends were trimmed by 5 bases and 7 bases, with 11 bases remaining between them. This CDR3 reads CASSPPEGGYTF. The CDR3 bases are TGTGCCAGCAGTCCGCCGGAGGGTGGCTACACCTTC.

The J gene is TRBJ2-3, the V gene TRBV27, with 7 bases that match TRBD2. The trim removed 8 bases at V and 5 bases at J, leaving 16 bases unmatched. The length of the CDR3 is 16 residues. CDR1 and CDR2 (germline): MNHEY, SMNVEV (reference sequence). The DNA of the CDR3 is TGTGCCAGCGGCTATATGGGGGGGAGGCGAGAAGATACGCAGTATTTT. Protein product: CASGYMGGRREDTQYF.

The chain employs TRBV6-5 and TRBJ1-1; D not resolved. Germline CDR1 reads MNHEY; CDR2 reads SVGAGI. V was clipped by 0 bases and J by 5 bases, with 10 bases between them. The CDR3 is 14 amino acids. The CDR3 DNA follows: TGTGCCAGCAGTTACTCAGGGAGAAATACTGAAGCTTTCTTT. Its protein product is CASSYSGRNTEAFF.

The chain has TRBV6-1 and TRBJ2-1, with D possibly matching TRBD2 (6 bases). V lost 6 bases, J lost 10 bases, and 13 bases lay in between. In germline, CDR1 is MNHNS, CDR2 SASEGT. The CDR3 loop spans 12 amino acids. CDR3 sequence: CASRRERGEQFF. The CDR3 DNA reads TGTGCCAGCAGGCGGGAAAGAGGCGAGCAGTTCTTC.